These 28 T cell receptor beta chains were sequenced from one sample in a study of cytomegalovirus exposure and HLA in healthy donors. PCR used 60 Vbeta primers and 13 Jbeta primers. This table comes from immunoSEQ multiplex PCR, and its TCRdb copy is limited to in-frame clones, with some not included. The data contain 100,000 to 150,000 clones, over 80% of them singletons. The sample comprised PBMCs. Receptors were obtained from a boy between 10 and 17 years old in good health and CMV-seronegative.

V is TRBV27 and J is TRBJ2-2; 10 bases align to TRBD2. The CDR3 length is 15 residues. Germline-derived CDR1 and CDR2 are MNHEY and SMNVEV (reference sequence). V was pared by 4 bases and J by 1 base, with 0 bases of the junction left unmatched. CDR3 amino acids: CASSSSGRNTGELFF. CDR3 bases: TGTGCCAGCAGTTCTAGCGGGAGGAACACCGGGGAGCTGTTTTTT.

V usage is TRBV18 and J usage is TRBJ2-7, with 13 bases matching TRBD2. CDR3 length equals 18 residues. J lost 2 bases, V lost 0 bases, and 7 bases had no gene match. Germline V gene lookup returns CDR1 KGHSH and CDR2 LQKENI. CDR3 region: CASSPPSGLAGDPYEQYF. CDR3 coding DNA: TGTGCCAGCTCACCACCTTCAGGACTAGCGGGAGACCCCTACGAGCAGTACTTC. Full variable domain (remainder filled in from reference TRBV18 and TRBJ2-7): NAGVMQNPRHLVRRRGQEARLRCSPMKGHSHVYWYRQLPEEGLKFMVYLQKENIIDESGMPKERFSAEFPKEGPSILRIQQVVRGDSAAYFCASSPPSGLAGDPYEQYFGPGTRLTVT.

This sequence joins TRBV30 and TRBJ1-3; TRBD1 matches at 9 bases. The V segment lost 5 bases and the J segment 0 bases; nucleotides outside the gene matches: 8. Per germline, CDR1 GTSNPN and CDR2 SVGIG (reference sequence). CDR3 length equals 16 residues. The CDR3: CAWSRDRALSGNTIYF. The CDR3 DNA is TGTGCCTGGTCCCGGGACAGGGCCCTCTCTGGAAACACCATATATTTT.

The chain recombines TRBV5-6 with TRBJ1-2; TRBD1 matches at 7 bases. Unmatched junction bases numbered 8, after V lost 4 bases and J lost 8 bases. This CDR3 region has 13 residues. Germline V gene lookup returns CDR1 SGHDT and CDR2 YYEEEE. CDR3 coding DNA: TGTGCCAGCAGCCCGACAGGGCTGGGAGGCTACACCTTC. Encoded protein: CASSPTGLGGYTF.

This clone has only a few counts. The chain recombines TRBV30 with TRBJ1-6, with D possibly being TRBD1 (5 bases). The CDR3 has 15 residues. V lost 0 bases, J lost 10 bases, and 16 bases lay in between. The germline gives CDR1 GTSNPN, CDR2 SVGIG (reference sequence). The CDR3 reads CAWSVGLNPGSPLHF. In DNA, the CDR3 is TGTGCCTGGAGTGTGGGGCTCAACCCTGGCTCACCCCTCCACTTT.

CDR3 DNA sequence: TGTGCCAGCAGCTTAGTGGAGAGCAGGGTACGTGAAGCTTTCTTT. Translating gives CASSLVESRVREAFF. The chain carries TRBV7-8 and TRBJ1-1, with D perhaps matching TRBD1 (5 bases). V gave up 1 base and J gave up 7 bases, with 16 bases separating them. Germline V gene data show CDR1 as SGHVS and CDR2 as FQNEAQ. The CDR3 is 15 residues long.

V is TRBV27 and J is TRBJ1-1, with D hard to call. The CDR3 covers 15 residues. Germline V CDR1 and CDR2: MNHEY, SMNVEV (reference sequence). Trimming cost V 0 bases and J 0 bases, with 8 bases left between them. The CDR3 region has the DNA TGTGCCAGCAGTTTATCCCCATTAGTGAACACTGAAGCTTTCTTT. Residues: CASSLSPLVNTEAFF.

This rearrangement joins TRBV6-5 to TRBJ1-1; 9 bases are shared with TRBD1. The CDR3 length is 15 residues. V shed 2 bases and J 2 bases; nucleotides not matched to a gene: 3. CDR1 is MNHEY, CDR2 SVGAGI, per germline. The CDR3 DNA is TGTGCCAGCAGTTACGCGGGACAGGGTAACACTGAAGCTTTCTTT. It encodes CASSYAGQGNTEAFF.

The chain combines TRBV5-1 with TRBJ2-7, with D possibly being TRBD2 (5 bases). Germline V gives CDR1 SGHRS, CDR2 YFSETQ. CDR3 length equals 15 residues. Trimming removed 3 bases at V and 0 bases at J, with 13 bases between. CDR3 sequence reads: CASSSAGSSSYEQYF. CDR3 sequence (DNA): TGCGCCAGCAGCTCGGCGGGTTCCAGCTCCTACGAGCAGTACTTC.

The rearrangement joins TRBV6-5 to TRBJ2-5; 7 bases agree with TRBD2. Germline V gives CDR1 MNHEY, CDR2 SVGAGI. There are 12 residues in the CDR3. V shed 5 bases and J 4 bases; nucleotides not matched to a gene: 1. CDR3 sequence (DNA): TGTGCCAGCAGTATAGCGGGAGAGACCCAGTACTTC. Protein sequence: CASSIAGETQYF.

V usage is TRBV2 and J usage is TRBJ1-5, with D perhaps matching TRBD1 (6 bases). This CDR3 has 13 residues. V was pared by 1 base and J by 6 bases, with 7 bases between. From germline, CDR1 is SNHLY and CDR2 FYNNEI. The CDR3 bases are TGTGCCAGCAGTGAAGTAGGGGGTCAGCCCCAGCATTTT. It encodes CASSEVGGQPQHF.

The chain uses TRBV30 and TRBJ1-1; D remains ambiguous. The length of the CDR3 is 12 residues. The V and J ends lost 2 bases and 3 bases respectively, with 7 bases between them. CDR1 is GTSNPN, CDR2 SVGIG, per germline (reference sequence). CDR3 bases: TGTGCCTGGAGTCCGGGGTACACTGAAGCTTTCTTT. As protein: CAWSPGYTEAFF.

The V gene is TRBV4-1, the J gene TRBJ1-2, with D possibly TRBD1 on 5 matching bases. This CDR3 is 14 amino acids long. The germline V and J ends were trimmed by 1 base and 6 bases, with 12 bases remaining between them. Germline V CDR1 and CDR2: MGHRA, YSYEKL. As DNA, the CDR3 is TGCGCCAGCAGCCAAGTGGCCAGGGTGGATGGCTACACCTTC. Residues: CASSQVARVDGYTF.

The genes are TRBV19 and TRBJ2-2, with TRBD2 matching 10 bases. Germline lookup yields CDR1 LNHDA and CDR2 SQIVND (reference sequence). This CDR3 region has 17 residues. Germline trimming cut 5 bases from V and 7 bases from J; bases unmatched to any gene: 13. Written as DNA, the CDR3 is TGTGCCAGTAGTGGGGCGTCTAGCGGGAGTTCGTTCGGGGAGCTGTTTTTT. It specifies CASSGASSGSSFGELFF.

The CDR3 here is CASSANLGGGNTIYF. Written as DNA, the CDR3 is TGTGCCAGCAGCGCAAATCTAGGTGGGGGAAACACCATATATTTT. This chain uses TRBV9 with TRBJ1-3; D ambiguous. CDR1 is SGDLS and CDR2 is YYNGEE in the germline V gene. Trimming pared 3 bases from V and 4 bases from J, leaving 14 bases between. The CDR3 loop spans 15 amino acids. The full variable domain, in which reference TRBV9 and TRBJ1-3 provide the parts outside the CDR3, is DSGVTQTPKHLITATGQRVTLRCSPRSGDLSVYWYQQSLDQGLQFLIQYYNGEERAKGNILERFSAQQFPDLHSELNLSSLELGDSALYFCASSANLGGGNTIYFGEGSWLTVV.

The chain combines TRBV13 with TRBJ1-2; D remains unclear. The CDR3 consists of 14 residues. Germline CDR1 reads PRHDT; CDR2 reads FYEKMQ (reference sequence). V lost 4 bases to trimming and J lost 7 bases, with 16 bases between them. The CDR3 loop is CASSSVYSPSGYTF. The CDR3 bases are TGTGCCAGCAGCTCAGTCTACAGTCCCTCTGGCTACACCTTC.

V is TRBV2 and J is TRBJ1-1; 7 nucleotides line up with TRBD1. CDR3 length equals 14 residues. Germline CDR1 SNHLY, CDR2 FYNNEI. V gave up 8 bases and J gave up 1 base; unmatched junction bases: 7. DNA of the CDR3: TGTGCCAGCCCAGCCCGGACAGGGAACACTGAAGCTTTCTTT. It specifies CASPARTGNTEAFF. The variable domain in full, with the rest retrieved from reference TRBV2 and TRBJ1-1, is EPEVTQTPSHQVTQMGQEVILRCVPISNHLYFYWYRQILGQKVEFLVSFYNNEISEKSEIFDDQFSVERPDGSNFTLKIRSTKLEDSAMYFCASPARTGNTEAFFGQGTRLTVV.

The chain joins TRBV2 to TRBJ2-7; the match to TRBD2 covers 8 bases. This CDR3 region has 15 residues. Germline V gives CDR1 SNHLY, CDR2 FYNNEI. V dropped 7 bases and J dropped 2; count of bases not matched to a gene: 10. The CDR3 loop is CASTPEGLGTYEQYF. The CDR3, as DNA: TGTGCCAGCACCCCGGAGGGACTAGGGACCTACGAGCAGTACTTC.

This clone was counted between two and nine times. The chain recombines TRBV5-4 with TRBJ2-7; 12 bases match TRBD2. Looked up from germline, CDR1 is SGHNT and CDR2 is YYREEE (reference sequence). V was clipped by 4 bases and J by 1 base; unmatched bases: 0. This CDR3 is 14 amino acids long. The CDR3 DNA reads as TGTGCCAGCAGCGGGACTAGCGGGTCCTACGAGCAGTACTTC. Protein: CASSGTSGSYEQYF.

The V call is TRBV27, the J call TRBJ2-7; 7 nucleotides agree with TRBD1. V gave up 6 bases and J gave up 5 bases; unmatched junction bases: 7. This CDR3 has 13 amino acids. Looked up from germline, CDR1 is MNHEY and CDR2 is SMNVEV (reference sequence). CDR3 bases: TGTGCCAGCAGACAGGGACAGAGGGACGAGCAGTACTTC. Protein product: CASRQGQRDEQYF.

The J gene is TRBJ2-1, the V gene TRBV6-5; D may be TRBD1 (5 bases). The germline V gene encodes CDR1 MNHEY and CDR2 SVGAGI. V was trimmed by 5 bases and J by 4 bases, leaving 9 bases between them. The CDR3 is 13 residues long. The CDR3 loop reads CASSGADYNEQFF. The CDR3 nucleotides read TGTGCCAGCAGTGGGGCGGATTACAATGAGCAGTTCTTC.

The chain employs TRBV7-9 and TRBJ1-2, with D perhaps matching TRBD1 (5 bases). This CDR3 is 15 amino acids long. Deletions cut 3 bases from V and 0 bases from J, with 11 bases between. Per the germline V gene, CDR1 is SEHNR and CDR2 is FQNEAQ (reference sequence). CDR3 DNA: TGTGCCAGCAGCTTGCGGGGCGTTCCTAACTATGGCTACACCTTC. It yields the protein CASSLRGVPNYGYTF.

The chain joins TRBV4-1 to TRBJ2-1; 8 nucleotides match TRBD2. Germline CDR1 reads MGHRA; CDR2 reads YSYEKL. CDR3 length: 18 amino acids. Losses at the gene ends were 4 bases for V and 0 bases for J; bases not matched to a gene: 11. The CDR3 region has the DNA TGCGCCAGCAGCCTGGGAAGAGCGGGAGTGATCTCCTACAATGAGCAGTTCTTC. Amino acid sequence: CASSLGRAGVISYNEQFF.

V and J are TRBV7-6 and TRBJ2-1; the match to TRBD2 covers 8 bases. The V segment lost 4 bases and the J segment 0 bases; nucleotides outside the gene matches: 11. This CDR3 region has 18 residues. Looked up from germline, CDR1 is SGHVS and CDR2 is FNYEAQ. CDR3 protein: CASSSPGGAGGSYNEQFF. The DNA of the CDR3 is TGTGCCAGCAGCTCCCCCGGAGGGGCGGGAGGCTCCTACAATGAGCAGTTCTTC.

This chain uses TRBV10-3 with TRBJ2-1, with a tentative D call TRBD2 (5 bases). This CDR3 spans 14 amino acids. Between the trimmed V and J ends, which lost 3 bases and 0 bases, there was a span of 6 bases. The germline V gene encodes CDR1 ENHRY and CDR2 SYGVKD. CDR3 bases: TGTGCCATCAGTGAAAGCGGCTCCTACAATGAGCAGTTCTTC. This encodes CAISESGSYNEQFF.

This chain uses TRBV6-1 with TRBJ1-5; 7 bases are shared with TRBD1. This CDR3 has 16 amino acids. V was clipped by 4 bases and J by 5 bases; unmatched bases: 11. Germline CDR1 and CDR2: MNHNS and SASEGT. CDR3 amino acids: CASSVRLGQPDQPQHF. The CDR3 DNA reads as TGTGCCAGCAGTGTTAGGCTGGGACAGCCCGATCAGCCCCAGCATTTT.

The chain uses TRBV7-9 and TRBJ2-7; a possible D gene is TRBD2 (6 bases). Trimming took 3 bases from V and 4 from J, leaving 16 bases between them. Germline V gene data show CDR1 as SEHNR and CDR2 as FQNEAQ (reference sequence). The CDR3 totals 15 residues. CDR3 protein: CASSLDPRGAYEQYF. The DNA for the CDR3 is TGTGCCAGCAGCTTGGACCCCCGCGGGGCATACGAGCAGTACTTC.

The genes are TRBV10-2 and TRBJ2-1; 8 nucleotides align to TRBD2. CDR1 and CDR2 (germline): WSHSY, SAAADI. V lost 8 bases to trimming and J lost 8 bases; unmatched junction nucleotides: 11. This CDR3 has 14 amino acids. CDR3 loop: CASLSTGRVDEQFF. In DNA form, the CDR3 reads TGCGCCAGCCTTTCGACCGGGAGGGTCGATGAGCAGTTCTTC.